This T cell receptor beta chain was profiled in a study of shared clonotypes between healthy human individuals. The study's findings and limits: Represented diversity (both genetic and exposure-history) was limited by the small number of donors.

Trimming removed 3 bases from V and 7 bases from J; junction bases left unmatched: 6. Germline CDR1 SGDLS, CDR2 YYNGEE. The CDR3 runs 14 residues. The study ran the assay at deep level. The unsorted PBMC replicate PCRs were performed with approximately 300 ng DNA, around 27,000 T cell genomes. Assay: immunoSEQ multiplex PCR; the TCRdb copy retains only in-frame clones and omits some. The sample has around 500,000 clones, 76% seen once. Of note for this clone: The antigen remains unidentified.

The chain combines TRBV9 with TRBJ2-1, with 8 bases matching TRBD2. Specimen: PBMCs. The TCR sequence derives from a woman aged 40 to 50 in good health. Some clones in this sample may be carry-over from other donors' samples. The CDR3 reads CASSGETSVNEQFF. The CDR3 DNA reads TGTGCCAGCAGCGGGGAGACTAGCGTGAATGAGCAGTTCTTC.